This TCR beta chain was obtained from a study of blood T cells in healthy people across ages. Overall study findings and caveats: Both higher diversity and more naive CD4+ cells marked long-lived donors when set against aged donors.

Losses at the gene ends were 0 bases for V and 7 bases for J; bases not matched to a gene: 4. The CDR3 spans 15 residues. The germline V gene encodes CDR1 LGHNA and CDR2 YSLEER. Remarks on this clonotype: Its antigen remains unknown.

Through a sample-barcoded 5' primer and a J-beta primer mix, a second PCR was run for about 6 to 12 cycles. A minimum of 2.5 million CDR3-containing paired-end reads was obtained for each sample. From the 5' RACE reads, TCRdb called clonotypes with MiXCR, one entry per CDR3 protein. This table has about 650,000 distinct CDR3 sequences, about 51% appearing once. The chain employs TRBV4-3 and TRBJ2-2; TRBD1 aligns across 8 bases. This TCR was recovered from a woman at least 80 years old in good health. Sequencing was carried out using blood. The CDR3, as DNA: TGCGCCAGCAGCCAAGAGGGACAGGCCGTCGGGGAGCTGTTTTTT. Its translation: CASSQEGQAVGELFF.